The sample holds many counts of the clone carrying this TCR beta chain. The CDR3 contains 20 residues. The V and J ends lost 5 bases and 0 bases, in that order; junction bases with no gene match: 18. The germline V gene encodes CDR1 SNHLY and CDR2 FYNNEI. This entry is derived from a study of spatial heterogeneity in lung cancer. TCRdb ran MiXCR on the 5' RACE reads and lists one entry per CDR3 protein. Among tens of thousands of distinct CDR3 sequences listed, about 3.5% were seen once. Time point in this sample: sample taken at primary tumor resection. The sample consisted of PBMCs, taken at surgery. This receptor was obtained from a female donor with early-stage non-small cell lung cancer. The genes are TRBV2 and TRBJ2-1; 8 bases line up with TRBD2. The CDR3 loop reads CASSIPADRLAPSSYNEQFF. DNA for the CDR3: TGTGCCAGCAGTATTCCGGCGGACCGACTAGCGCCCAGCTCCTACAATGAGCAGTTCTTC.